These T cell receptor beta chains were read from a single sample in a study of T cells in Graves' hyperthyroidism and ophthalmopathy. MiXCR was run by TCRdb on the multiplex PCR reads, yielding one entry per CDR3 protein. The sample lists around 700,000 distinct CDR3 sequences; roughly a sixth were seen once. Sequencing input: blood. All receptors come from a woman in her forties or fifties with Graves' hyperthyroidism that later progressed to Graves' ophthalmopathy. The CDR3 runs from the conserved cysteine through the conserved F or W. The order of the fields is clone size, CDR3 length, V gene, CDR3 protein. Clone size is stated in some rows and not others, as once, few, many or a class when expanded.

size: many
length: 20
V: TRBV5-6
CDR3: CASSPGDISKRAFRGETQYF

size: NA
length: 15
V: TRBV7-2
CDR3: CASSYEGLAGYEQYF

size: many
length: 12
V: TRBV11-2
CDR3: CASSYTGREAFF

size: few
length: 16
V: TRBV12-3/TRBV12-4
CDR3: CASSYGAGGLTDTQYF

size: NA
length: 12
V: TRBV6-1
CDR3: CASVGGNYGYTF

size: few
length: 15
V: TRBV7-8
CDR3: CASSPEEGFSYEQYF

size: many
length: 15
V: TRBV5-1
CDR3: CASSELAGGSNEQFF

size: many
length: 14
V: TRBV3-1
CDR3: CASMVAGGIDTQYF

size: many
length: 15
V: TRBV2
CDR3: CASSDQRFQGDEQYF

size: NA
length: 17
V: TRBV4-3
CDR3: CASSQGGIGGLNTEAFF

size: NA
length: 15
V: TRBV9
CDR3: CASSVGNTGDTEAFF

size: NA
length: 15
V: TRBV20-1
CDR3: CSARDLKTGRYGYTF

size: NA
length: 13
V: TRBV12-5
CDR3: CASGQAGANVLTF

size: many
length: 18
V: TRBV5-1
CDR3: CASSLGLAGTTGADTQYF

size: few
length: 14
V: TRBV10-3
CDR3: CAIRVEQVNTEAFF

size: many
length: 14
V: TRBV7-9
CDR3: CASSLAGQNYGYTF

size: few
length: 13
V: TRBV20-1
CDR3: CSAGASTDYGYTF

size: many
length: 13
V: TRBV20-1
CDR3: CSARHQYQETQYF

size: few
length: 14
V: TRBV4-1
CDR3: CASRPTGANQPQHF

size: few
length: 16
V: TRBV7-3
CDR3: CASSAILTLAGETQYF

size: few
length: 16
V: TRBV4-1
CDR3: CASSRQAQAHNSPLHF

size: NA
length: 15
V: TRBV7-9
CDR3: CASSPGTLTHYGYTF

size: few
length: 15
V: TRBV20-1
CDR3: CSARVMDRVDQPQHF

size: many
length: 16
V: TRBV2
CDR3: CASEGTSGVIRNEQFF

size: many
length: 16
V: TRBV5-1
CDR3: CASSPGQWGNQETQYF

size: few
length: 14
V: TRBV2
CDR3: CASGGSTYNSPLHF

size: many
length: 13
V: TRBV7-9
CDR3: CASSPSREDFYTF

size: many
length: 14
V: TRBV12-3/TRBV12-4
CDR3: CASSLDGWRYGYTF

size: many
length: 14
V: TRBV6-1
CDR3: CASGGTGGNQPQHF

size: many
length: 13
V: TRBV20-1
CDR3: CSARALANTEAFF

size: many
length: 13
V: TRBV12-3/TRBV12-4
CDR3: CASSLYRGYEQYF

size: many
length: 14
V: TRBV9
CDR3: CASSVAAANTEAFF

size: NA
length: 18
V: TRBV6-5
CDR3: CASSYLGQESSYNSPLHF

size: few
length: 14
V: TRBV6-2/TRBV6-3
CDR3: CASTPEDRVGELFF

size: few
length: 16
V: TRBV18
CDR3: CASSDITGGYGYGYTF

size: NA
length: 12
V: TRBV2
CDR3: CASIVGWETQYF

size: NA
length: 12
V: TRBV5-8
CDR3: CASRPTAGELFF

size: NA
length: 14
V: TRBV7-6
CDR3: CASSPNRGSHEQYF

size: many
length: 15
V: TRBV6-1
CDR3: CASSVATLSDEKLFF

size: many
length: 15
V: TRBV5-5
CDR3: CASSRQGTGNQPQHF

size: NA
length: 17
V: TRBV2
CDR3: CASSEALGLARTDTQYF

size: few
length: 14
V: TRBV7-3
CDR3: CASASGGPTDTQYF

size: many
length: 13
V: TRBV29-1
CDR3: CSVEDRGQETQYF

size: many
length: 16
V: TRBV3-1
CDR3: CASSQESRGAGDTQYF

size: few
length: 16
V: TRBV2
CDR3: CASSGNTVSGANVLTF

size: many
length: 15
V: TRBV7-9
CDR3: CASRWSGTPYNEQFF